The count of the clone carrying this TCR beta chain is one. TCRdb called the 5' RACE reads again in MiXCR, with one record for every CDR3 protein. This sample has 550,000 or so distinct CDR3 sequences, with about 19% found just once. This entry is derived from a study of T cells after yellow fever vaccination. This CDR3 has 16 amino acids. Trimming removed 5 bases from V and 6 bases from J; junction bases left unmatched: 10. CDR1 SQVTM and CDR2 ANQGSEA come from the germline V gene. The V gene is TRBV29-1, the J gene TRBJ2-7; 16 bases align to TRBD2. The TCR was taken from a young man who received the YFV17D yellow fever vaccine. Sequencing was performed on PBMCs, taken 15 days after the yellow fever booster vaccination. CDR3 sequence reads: CSVKDPGTSGRVEQYF. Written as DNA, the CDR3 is TGCAGCGTTAAGGATCCCGGGACTAGCGGGAGGGTCGAGCAGTACTTC.